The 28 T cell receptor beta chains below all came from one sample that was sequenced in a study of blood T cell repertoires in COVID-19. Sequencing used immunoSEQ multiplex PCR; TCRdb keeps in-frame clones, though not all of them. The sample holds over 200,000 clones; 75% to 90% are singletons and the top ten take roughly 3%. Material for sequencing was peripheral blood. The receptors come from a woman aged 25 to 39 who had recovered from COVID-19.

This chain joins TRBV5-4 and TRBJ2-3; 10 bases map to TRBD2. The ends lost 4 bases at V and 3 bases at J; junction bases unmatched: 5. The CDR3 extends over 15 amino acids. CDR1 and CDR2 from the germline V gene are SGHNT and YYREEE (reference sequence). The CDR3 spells CASSHGGLATDTQYF. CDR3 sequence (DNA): TGTGCCAGCAGCCATGGGGGACTAGCGACAGATACGCAGTATTTT.

The CDR3 loop is CASSSGTGPTGYTF. CDR3 nucleotide sequence: TGCGCCAGCAGCTCAGGGACAGGGCCAACTGGCTACACCTTC. The chain is built from TRBV5-1 and TRBJ1-2, with 9 bases fitting TRBD1. CDR1 is SGHRS and CDR2 is YFSETQ in the germline V gene. The V gene end was trimmed by 3 bases and the J gene end by 7 bases; junction bases not matched to a gene: 7. The CDR3 runs 14 residues. The variable domain in full, completed from reference TRBV5-1 and TRBJ1-2, reads KAGVTQTPRYLIKTRGQQVTLSCSPISGHRSVSWYQQTPGQGLQFLFEYFSETQRNKGNFPGRFSGRQFSNSRSEMNVSTLELGDSALYLCASSSGTGPTGYTFGSGTRLTVV.

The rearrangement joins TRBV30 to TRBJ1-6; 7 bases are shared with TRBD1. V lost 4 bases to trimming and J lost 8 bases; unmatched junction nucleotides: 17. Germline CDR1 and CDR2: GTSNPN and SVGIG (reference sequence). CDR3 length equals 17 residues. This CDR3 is CAWTRDRRAQGDSPLHF. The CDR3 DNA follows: TGTGCCTGGACTCGGGACAGACGAGCTCAGGGGGATTCACCCCTCCACTTT. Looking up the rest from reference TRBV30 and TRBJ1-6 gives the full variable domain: SQTIHQWPATLVQPVGSPLSLECTVEGTSNPNLYWYRQAAGRGLQLLFYSVGIGQISSEVPQNLSASRPQDRQFILSSKKLLLSDSGFYLCAWTRDRRAQGDSPLHFGNGTRLTVT.

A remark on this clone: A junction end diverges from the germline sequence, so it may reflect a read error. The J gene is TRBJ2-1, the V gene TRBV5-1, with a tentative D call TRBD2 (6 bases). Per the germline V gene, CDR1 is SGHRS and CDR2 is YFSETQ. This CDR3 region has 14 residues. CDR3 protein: CASNLGGLNNEQFF. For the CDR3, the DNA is TGCGCCAGCAACTTGGGAGGACTCAACAATGAGCAGTTCTTC.

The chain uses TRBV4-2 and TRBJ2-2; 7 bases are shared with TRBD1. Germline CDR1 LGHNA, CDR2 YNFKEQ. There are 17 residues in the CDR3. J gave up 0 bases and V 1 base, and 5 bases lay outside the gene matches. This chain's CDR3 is CASSQVGTVANTGELFF. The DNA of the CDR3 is TGTGCCAGCAGCCAAGTCGGGACAGTTGCGAACACCGGGGAGCTGTTTTTT.

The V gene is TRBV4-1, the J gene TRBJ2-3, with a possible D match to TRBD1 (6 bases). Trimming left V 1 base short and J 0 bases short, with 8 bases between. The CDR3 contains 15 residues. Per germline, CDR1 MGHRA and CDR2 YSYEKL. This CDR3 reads CASSQVQGSTDTQYF. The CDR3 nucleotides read TGCGCCAGCAGCCAAGTCCAGGGGAGCACAGATACGCAGTATTTT.

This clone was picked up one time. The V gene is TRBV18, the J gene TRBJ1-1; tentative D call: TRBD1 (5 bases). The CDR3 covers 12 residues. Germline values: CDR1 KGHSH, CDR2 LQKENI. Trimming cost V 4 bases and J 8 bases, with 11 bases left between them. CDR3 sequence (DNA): TGTGCCAGCTCACGGACATGGGGCGAAGCTTTCTTT. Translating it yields CASSRTWGEAFF.

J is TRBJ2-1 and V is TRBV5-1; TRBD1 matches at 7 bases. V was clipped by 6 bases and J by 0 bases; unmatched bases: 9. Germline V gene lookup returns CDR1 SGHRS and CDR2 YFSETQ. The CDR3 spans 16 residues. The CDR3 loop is CASTFRRGPSYNEQFF. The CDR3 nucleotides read TGCGCCAGCACTTTCCGTAGGGGGCCCTCCTACAATGAGCAGTTCTTC.

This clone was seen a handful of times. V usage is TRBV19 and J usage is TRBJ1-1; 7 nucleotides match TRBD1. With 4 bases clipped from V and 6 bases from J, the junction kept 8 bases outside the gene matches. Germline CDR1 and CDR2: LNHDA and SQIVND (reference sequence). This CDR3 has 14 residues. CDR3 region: CASSTRQGTSEAFF. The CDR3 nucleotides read TGTGCCAGTAGTACCAGACAGGGAACATCTGAAGCTTTCTTT.

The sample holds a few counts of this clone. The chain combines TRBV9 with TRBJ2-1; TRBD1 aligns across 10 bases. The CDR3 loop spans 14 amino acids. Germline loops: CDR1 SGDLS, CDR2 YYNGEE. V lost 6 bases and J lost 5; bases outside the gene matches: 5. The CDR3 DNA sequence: TGTGCCAGCACCTATGGGACAGGGGACAATGAGCAGTTCTTC. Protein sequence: CASTYGTGDNEQFF.

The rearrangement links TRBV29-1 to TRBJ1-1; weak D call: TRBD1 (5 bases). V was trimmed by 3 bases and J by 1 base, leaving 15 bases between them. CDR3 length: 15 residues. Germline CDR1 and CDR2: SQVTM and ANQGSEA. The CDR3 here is CSVELGAGKNTEAFF. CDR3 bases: TGCAGCGTTGAGTTAGGGGCAGGGAAGAACACTGAAGCTTTCTTT.

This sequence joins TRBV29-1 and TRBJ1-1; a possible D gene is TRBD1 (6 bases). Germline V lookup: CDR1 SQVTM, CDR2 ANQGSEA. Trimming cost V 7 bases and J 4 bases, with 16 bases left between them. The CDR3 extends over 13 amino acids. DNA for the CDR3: TGCAGCGGCCAAGGACAGACAGCCACTGAAGCTTTCTTT. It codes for CSGQGQTATEAFF.

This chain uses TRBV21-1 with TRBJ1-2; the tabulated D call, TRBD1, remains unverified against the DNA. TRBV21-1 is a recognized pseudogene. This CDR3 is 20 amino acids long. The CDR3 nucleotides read TGTGCCAGCAGCAGAAGCACAGAACCTTTACAGGGAACCACTAACTATGGCTACACCTTC. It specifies CASSRSTEPLQGTTNYGYTF.

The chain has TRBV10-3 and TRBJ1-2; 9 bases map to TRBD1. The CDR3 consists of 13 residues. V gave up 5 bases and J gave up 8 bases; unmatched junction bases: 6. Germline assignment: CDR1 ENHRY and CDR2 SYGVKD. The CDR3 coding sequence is TGTGCCATCAGTCGGGACAGGGAGGACGGCTACACCTTC. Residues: CAISRDREDGYTF.

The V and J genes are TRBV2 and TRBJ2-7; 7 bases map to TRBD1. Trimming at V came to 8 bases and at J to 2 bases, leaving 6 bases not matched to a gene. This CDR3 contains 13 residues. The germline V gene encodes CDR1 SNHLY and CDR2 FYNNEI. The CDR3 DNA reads TGTGCCAGCGGCAGGACAGGACCCTACGAGCAGTACTTC. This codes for CASGRTGPYEQYF.

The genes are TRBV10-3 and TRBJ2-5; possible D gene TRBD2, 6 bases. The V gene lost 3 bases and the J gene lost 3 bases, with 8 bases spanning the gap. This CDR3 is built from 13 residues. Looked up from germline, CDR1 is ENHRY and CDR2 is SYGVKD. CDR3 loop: CAISEGTEETQYF. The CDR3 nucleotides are TGTGCCATCAGTGAAGGGACTGAAGAGACCCAGTACTTC.

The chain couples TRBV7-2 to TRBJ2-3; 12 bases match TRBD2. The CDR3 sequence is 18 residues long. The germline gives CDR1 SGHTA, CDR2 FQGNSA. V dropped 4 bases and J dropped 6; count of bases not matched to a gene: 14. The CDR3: CASSYPPQLAGGSDTQYF. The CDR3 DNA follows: TGTGCCAGCAGCTACCCCCCACAACTAGCGGGGGGTTCTGATACGCAGTATTTT.

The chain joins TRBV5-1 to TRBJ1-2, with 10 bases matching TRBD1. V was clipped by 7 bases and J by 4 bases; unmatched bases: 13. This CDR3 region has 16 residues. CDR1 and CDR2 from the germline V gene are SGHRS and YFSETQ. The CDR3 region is CASFQRSGTGAYGYTF. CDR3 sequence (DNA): TGCGCCAGCTTCCAACGCTCCGGGACAGGGGCCTATGGCTACACCTTC.

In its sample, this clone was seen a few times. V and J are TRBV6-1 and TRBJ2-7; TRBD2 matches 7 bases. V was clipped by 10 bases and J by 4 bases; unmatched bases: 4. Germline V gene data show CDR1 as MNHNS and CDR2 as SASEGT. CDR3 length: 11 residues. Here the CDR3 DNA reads TGTGCCATCGCCGGGGGGTACGAGCAGTACTTC. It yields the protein CAIAGGYEQYF.

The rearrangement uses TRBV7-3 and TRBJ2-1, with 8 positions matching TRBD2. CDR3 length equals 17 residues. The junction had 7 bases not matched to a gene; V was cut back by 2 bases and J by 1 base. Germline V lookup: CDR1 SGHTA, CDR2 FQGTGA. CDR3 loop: CASSLSSGSGSYNEQFF. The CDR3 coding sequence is TGTGCCAGCAGCTTATCTAGCGGGTCGGGGTCCTACAATGAGCAGTTCTTC.

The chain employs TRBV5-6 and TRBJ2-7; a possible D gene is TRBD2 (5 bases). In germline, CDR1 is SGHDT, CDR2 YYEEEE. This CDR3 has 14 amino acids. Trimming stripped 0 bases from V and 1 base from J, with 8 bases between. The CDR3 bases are TGTGCCAGCAGCTTGGGGACTCCGTCCTACGAGCAGTACTTC. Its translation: CASSLGTPSYEQYF.

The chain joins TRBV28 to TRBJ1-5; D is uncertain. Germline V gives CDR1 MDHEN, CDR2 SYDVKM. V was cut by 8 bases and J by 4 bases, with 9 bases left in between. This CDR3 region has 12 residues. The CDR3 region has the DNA TGTGCCAGCTCCCCTTCTAATCAGCCCCAGCATTTT. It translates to CASSPSNQPQHF.

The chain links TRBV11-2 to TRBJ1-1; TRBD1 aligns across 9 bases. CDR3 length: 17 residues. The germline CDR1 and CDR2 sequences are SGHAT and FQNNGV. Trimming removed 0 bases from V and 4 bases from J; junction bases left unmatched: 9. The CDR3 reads CASSLETGGRSGTEAFF. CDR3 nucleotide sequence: TGTGCCAGCAGCTTAGAGACAGGGGGGAGGTCGGGCACTGAAGCTTTCTTT. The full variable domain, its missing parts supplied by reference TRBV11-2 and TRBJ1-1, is EAGVAQSPRYKIIEKRQSVAFWCNPISGHATLYWYQQILGQGPKLLIQFQNNGVVDDSQLPKDRFSAERLKGVDSTLKIQPAKLEDSAVYLCASSLETGGRSGTEAFFGQGTRLTVV.

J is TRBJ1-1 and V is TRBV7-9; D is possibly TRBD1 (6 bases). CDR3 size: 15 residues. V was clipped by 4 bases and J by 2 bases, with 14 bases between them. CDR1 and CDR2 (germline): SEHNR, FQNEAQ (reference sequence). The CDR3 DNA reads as TGTGCCAGCAGCTCGATTAACAGGGCTAACACTGAAGCTTTCTTT. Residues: CASSSINRANTEAFF.

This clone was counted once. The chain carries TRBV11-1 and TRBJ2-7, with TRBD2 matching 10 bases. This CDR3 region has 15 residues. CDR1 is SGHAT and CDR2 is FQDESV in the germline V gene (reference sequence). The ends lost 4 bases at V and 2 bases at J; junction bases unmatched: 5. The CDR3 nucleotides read TGTGCCAGCAGCTATAGCGGGGGGACGACCTACGAGCAGTACTTC. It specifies CASSYSGGTTYEQYF.

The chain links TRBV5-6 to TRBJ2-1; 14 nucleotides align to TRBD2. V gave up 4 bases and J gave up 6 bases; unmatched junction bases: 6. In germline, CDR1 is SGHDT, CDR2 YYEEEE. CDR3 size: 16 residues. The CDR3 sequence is CASSGLAGGPGNEQFF. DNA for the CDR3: TGTGCCAGCAGCGGACTAGCGGGGGGTCCGGGCAATGAGCAGTTCTTC. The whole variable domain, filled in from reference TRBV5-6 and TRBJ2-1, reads DAGVTQSPTHLIKTRGQQVTLRCSPKSGHDTVSWYQQALGQGPQFIFQYYEEEERQRGNFPDRFSGHQFPNYSSELNVNALLLGDSALYLCASSGLAGGPGNEQFFGPGTRLTVL.

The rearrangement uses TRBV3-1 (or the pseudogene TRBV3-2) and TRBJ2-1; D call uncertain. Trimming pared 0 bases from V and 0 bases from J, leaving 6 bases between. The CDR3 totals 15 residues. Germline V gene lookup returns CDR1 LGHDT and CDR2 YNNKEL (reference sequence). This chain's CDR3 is CASSQEDISYNEQFF. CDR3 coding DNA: TGTGCCAGCAGCCAAGAAGACATCTCCTACAATGAGCAGTTCTTC.

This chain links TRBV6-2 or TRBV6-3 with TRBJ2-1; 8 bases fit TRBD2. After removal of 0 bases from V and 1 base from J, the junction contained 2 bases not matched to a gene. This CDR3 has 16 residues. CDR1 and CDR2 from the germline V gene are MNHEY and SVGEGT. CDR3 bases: TGTGCCAGCAGTTACTCGACGGGGGGGTCCTACAATGAGCAGTTCTTC. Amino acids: CASSYSTGGSYNEQFF.